The clone carrying this T cell receptor beta chain was seen at least ten times. Antigen unknown. This specimen comes from a study of spatial heterogeneity in lung cancer. Findings of the study overall: Quantities of ubiquitous and regional expanded TCRs paralleled ubiquitous and regional nonsynonymous mutations, respectively. Expanded alpha and beta TCR counts within tumors tracked tumor mutation counts.

Germline CDR1 reads KGHDR; CDR2 reads SFDVKD. This CDR3 comprises 14 residues. V dropped 2 bases and J dropped 7 bases, with 13 bases sitting between them. On each TCR cDNA molecule, a unique molecular identifier was present. One entry per CDR3 protein, called by TCRdb with MiXCR from the 5' RACE reads. The table has 20,000 to 25,000 distinct CDR3 sequences, less than 20% seen once. Time point reported: sample taken at primary tumor resection. The donors comprised some 72 untreated early-stage non-small cell lung cancer patients. The sequence derives from a female donor with early-stage non-small cell lung cancer. The specimen was lung tumor tissue, collected at surgery. This chain uses TRBV24-1 with TRBJ2-5; TRBD1 might be the D (5 bases). The CDR3 loop is CATSDSQTAWTQYF. CDR3 DNA sequence: TGTGCCACCAGTGATTCCCAGACAGCATGGACCCAGTACTTC.